The clone carrying this TCR beta chain showed up many times. Its specificity is not known. This entry comes from a study of identical twins. TCRdb reanalysed the 5' RACE reads using MiXCR and keeps one entry per CDR3 protein. The sample consists of under 250,000 distinct CDR3 sequences, approximately 8% of them appearing once. Study observations and caveats: Where beta out-of-frame sequences were concerned, excess twin sharing was weaker. Donors were not followed over many years; analysis was cross-sectional.

Germline CDR1 and CDR2: SGHRS and YFSETQ. The CDR3 runs 17 residues. Trimming pared 4 bases from V and 1 base from J, leaving 20 bases between. These records were also assigned to another study, of yellow fever vaccine responses in identical twins.

The V and J genes are TRBV5-1 and TRBJ1-1; D remains unclear. Sequenced: CD8+ T cells sorted from blood. The clonotype comes from a woman younger than 35 in good health. The CDR3 region is CASSPRIAGSPNTEAFF. The DNA of the CDR3 is TGCGCCAGCAGCCCGAGGATAGCTGGGTCCCCGAACACTGAAGCTTTCTTT. Complete variable domain (other parts from reference TRBV5-1 and TRBJ1-1): KAGVTQTPRYLIKTRGQQVTLSCSPISGHRSVSWYQQTPGQGLQFLFEYFSETQRNKGNFPGRFSGRQFSNSRSEMNVSTLELGDSALYLCASSPRIAGSPNTEAFFGQGTRLTVV.